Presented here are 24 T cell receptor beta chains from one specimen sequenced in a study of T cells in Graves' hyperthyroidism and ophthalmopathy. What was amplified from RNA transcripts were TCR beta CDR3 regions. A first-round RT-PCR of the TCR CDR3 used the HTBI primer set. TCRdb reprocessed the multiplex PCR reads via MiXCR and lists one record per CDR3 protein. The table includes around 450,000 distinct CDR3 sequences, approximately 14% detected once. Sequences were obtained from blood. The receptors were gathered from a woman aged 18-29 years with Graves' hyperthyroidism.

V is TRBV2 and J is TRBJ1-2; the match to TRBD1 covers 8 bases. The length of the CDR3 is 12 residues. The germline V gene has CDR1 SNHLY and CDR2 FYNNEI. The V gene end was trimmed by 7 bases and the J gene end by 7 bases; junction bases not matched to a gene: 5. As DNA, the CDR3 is TGTGCCAGCATTGTGACAGGGGCTGGCTACACCTTC. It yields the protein CASIVTGAGYTF.

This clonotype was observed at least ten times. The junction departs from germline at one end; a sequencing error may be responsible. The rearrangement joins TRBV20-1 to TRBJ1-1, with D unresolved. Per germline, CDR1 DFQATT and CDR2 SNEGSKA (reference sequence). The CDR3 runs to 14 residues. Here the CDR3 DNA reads TGCAGTACTAGGACGTTCGAGAGCGACACTGAAGCTTTCTTT. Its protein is CSTRTFESDTEAFF.

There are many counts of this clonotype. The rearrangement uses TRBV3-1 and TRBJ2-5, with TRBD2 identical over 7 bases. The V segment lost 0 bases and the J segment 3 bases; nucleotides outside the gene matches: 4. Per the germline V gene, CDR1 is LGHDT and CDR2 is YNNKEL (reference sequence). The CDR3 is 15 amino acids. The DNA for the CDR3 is TGTGCCAGCAGCCAAGATCAAGCGGGGAAAGAGACCCAGTACTTC. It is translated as CASSQDQAGKETQYF.

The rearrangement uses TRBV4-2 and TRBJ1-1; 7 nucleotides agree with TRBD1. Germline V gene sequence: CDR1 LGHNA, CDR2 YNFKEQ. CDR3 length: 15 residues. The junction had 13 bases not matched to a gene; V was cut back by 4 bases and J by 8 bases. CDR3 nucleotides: TGTGCCAGCAGCCCAATGGCAACCGGGACAGTAGAAGCTTTCTTT. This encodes CASSPMATGTVEAFF.

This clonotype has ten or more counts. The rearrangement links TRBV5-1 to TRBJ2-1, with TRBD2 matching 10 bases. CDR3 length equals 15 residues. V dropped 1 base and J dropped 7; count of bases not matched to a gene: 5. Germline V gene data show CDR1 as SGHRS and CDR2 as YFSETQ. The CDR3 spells CASSLRASGGNEQFF. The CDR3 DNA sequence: TGCGCCAGCAGCTTGCGCGCTAGCGGGGGAAATGAGCAGTTCTTC. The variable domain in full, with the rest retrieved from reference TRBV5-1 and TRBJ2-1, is KAGVTQTPRYLIKTRGQQVTLSCSPISGHRSVSWYQQTPGQGLQFLFEYFSETQRNKGNFPGRFSGRQFSNSRSEMNVSTLELGDSALYLCASSLRASGGNEQFFGPGTRLTVL.

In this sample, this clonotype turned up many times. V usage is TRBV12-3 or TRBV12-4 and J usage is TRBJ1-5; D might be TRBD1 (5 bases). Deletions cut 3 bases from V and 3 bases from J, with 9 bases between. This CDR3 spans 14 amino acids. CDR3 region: CASSFRQINQPQHF. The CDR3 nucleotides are TGTGCCAGCAGTTTCAGACAGATCAATCAGCCCCAGCATTTT.

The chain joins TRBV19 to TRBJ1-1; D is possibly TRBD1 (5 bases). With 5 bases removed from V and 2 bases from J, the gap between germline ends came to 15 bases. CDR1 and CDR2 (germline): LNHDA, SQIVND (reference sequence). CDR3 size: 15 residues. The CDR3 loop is CASSARGVENTEAFF. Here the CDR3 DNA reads TGTGCCAGTAGTGCGCGGGGGGTAGAAAACACTGAAGCTTTCTTT.

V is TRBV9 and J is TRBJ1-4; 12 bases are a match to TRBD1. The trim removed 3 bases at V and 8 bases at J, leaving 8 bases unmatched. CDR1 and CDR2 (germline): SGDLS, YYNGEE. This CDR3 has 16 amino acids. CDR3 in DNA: TGTGCCAGCAGCGCATACGGGACAGGGGGCAAAGAAAAACTGTTTTTT. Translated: CASSAYGTGGKEKLFF.

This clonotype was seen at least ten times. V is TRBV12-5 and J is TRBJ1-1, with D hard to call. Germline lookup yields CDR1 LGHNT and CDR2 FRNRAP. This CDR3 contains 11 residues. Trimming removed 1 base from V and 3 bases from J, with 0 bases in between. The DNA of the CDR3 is TGTGCTAGTGGTTTGGACACTGAAGCTTTCTTT. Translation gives CASGLDTEAFF.

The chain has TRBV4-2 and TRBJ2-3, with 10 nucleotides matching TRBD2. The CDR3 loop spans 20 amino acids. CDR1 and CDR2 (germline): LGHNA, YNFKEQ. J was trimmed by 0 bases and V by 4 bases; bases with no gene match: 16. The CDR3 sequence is CASSRDRPVAGGISTDTQYF. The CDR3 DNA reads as TGTGCCAGCAGCCGGGATAGGCCGGTAGCGGGAGGAATTAGCACAGATACGCAGTATTTT.

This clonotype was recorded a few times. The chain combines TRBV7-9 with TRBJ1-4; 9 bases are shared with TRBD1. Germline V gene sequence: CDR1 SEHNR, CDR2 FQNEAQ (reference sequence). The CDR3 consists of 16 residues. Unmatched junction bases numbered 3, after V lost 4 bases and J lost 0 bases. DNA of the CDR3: TGTGCCAGCAGCTGGACAGGGGTTCCAACTAATGAAAAACTGTTTTTT. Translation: CASSWTGVPTNEKLFF.

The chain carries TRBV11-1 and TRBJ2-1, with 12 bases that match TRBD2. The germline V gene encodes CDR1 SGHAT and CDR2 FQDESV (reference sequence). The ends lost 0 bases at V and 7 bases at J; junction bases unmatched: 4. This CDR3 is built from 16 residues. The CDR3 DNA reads TGTGCCAGCAGCTTAGCCAGGACTAGCGGGAATAATGAGCAGTTCTTC. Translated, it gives CASSLARTSGNNEQFF.

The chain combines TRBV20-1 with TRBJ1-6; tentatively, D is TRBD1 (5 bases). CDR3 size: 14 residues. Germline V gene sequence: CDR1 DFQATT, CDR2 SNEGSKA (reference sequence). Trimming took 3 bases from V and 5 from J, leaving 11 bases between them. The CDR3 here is CSARGTADNSPLHF. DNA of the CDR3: TGCAGTGCTAGGGGGACGGCCGATAATTCACCCCTCCACTTT.

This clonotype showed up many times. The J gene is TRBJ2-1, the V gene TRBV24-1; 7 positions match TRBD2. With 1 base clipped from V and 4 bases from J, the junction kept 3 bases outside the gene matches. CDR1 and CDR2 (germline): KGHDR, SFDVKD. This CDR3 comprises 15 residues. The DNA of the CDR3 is TGTGCCACCAGTGATTTCCCGGGGGGTTACAATGAGCAGTTCTTC. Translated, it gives CATSDFPGGYNEQFF.

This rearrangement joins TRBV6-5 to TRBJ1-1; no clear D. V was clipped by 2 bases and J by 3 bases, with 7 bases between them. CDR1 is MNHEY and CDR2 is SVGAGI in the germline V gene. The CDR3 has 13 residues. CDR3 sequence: CASSYSVDTEAFF. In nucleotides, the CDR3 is TGTGCCAGCAGTTACAGCGTGGACACTGAAGCTTTCTTT.

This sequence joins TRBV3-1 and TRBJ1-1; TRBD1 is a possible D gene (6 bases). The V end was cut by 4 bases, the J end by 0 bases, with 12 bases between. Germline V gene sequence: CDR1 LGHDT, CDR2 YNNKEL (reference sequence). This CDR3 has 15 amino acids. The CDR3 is CASSPHRALNTEAFF. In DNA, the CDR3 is TGTGCCAGCAGCCCACACAGGGCCCTGAACACTGAAGCTTTCTTT.

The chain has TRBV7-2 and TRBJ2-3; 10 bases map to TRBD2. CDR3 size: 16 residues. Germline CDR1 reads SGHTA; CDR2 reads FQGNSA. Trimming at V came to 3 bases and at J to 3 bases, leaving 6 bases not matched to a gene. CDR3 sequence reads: CASSFRLAGSTDTQYF. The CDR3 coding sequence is TGTGCCAGCAGCTTCCGACTAGCGGGTAGTACAGATACGCAGTATTTT. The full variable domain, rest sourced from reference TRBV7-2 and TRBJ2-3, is GAGVSQSPSNKVTEKGKDVELRCDPISGHTALYWYRQSLGQGLEFLIYFQGNSAPDKSGLPSDRFSAERTGGSVSTLTIQRTQQEDSAVYLCASSFRLAGSTDTQYFGPGTRLTVL.

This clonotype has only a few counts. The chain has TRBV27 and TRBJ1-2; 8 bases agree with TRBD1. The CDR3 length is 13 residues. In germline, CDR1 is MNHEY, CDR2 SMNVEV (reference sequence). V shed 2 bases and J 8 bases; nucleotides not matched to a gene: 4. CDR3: CASSLTGGEGYTF. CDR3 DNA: TGTGCCAGCAGTTTAACAGGGGGTGAGGGCTACACCTTC.

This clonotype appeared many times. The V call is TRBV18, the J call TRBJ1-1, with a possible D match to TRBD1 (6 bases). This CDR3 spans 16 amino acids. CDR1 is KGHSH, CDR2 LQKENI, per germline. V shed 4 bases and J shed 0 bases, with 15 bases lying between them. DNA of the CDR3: TGTGCCAGCTCACAAACGACAGGCCCCCTGAACACTGAAGCTTTCTTT. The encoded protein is CASSQTTGPLNTEAFF. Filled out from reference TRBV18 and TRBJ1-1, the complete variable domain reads NAGVMQNPRHLVRRRGQEARLRCSPMKGHSHVYWYRQLPEEGLKFMVYLQKENIIDESGMPKERFSAEFPKEGPSILRIQQVVRGDSAAYFCASSQTTGPLNTEAFFGQGTRLTVV.

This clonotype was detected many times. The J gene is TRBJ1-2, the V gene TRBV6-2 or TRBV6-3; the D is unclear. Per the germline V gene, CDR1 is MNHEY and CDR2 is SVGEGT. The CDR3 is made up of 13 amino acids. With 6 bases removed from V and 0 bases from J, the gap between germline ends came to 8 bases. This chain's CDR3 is CASRPQANYGYTF. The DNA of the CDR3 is TGTGCCAGCAGGCCACAAGCTAACTATGGCTACACCTTC.

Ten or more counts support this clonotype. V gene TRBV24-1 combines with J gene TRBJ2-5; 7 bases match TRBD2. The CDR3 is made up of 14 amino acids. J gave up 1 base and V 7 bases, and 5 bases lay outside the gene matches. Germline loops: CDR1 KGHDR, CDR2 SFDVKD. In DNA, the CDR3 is TGTGCCACCAGGGGGGGGGGACCCCAAGAGACCCAGTACTTC. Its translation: CATRGGGPQETQYF.

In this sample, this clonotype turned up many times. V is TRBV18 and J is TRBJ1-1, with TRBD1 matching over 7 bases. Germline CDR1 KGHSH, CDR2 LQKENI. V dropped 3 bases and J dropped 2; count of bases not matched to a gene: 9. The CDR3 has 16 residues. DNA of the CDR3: TGTGCCAGCTCACCGAAGCAGGGGGGGTTTAACACTGAAGCTTTCTTT. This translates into CASSPKQGGFNTEAFF.

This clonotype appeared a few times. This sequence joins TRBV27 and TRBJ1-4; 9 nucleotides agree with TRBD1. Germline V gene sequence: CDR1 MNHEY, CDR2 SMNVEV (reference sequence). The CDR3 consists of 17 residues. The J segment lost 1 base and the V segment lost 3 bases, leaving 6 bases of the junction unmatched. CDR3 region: CASSLRQGVGTNEKLFF. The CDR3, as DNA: TGTGCCAGCAGTTTGAGACAGGGGGTAGGAACTAATGAAAAACTGTTTTTT. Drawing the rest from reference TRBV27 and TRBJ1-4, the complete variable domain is EAQVTQNPRYLITVTGKKLTVTCSQNMNHEYMSWYRQDPGLGLRQIYYSMNVEVTDKGDVPEGYKVSRKEKRNFPLILESPSPNQTSLYFCASSLRQGVGTNEKLFFGSGTQLSVL.

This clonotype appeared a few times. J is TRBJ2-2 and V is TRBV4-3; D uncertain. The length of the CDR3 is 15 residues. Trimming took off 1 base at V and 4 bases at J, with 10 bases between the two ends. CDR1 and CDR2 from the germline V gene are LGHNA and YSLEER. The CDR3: CASSQAAAITGELFF. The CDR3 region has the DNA TGCGCCAGCAGCCAAGCGGCGGCGATCACCGGGGAGCTGTTTTTT.